These 6 T cell receptor beta chains came from one sample sequenced in a study of CXCR3-negative and CXCR3-positive naive CD8 T cells. It was by 5' RACE with UMI labels that the TRB cDNA libraries were prepared. From the 5' RACE reads, TCRdb lists one entry per CDR3 protein and no DNA. The sample table includes roughly 100,000 distinct CDR3 sequences. Sequenced material: naive CXCR3- CD8+ T cells from blood. Subset noted: CD45RO-CCR7+CD27+CD95- naive CD8+ T cells lacking CXCR3 (TNR3-). The receptor set was obtained from a human donor in good health. Some clones in this sample may be carry-over from other donors' samples.

The chain couples TRBV14 to TRBJ2-2. This CDR3 contains 14 residues. Germline CDR1 SGHDN, CDR2 FVKESK. The CDR3 loop is CASSLTVNTGELFF.

The chain joins TRBV11-2 to TRBJ2-7; TCRdb indicates TRBD2, and absent DNA this call remains unverified. The V gene's germline CDR1 is SGHAT and CDR2 FQNNGV. The CDR3 runs to 17 residues. The CDR3 here is CASSSLGGGLAEYEQYF.

The rearrangement uses TRBV19 and TRBJ2-1; TCRdb picks TRBD2, but there is no DNA to check that call. CDR3 length: 14 residues. Germline CDR1 LNHDA, CDR2 SQIVND (reference sequence). CDR3 region: CASSSTSGYNEQFF. The full variable domain, in which reference TRBV19 and TRBJ2-1 provide the parts outside the CDR3, is DGGITQSPKYLFRKEGQNVTLSCEQNLNHDAMYWYRQDPGQGLRLIYYSQIVNDFQKGDIAEGYSVSREKKESFPLTVTSAQKNPTAFYLCASSSTSGYNEQFFGPGTRLTVL.

The chain carries TRBV7-9 and TRBJ2-7; the TCRdb D gene call, TRBD2, has no DNA to confirm it. The CDR3 is made up of 14 amino acids. Germline V gene data show CDR1 as SEHNR and CDR2 as FQNEAQ (reference sequence). CDR3 residues: CASSIGQTDYEQYF. Using reference TRBV7-9 and TRBJ2-7 for the parts outside the CDR3, the full variable domain is DTGVSQNPRHKITKRGQNVTFRCDPISEHNRLYWYRQTLGQGPEFLTYFQNEAQLEKSRLLSDRFSAERPKGSFSTLEIQRTEQGDSAMYLCASSIGQTDYEQYFGPGTRLTVT.

The chain employs TRBV30 and TRBJ1-4; the TCRdb D gene call, TRBD1, has no DNA to confirm it. Germline-derived CDR1 and CDR2 are GTSNPN and SVGIG (reference sequence). The CDR3 extends over 14 amino acids. The CDR3 loop is CAWSPTEGGEKLFF.

This sequence joins TRBV6-2 or TRBV6-3 and TRBJ1-5. Germline CDR1 MNHEY, CDR2 SVGEGT. The CDR3 totals 12 residues. CDR3 amino acids: CASNKLNQPQHF.